The TCR beta chain described here comes from a study of blood T cell repertoires in COVID-19. Study summary: COVID-19 samples, acute and convalescent, were from the United States, Italy and Spain. Sources were T cells, B-cell-depleted T cells, or PBMCs; the material itself was cDNA or gDNA.

The authors' processing: Amplifying reference gene primers gave estimates of nucleated cell counts. Sequencing was performed with immunoSEQ multiplex PCR; in TCRdb, only in-frame clones are kept and a portion is missing. V, J and clone size are those of that table, while D and trimming were read from the DNA. The table includes under 250,000 clones, approximately 90% detected once. The ends were cut back, 4 bases at V and 0 bases at J, with 9 bases in the middle. CDR1 SGHNT and CDR2 YYREEE come from the germline V gene (reference sequence). There are 14 residues in the CDR3. The chain uses TRBV5-4 and TRBJ2-3; D is perhaps TRBD1 (5 bases). Sequencing was done on a sample of peripheral blood. The clonotype originates from a man aged 50 to 59 with COVID-19, enrolled during active disease. CDR3 nucleotide sequence: TGTGCCAGCAGCCCGTGGGGCAGCACAGATACGCAGTATTTT. Translated, it gives CASSPWGSTDTQYF.